This passage covers 26 T cell receptor beta chains from one sample sequenced in a study of shared clonotypes between healthy human individuals (dated by TCRdb to about 2020). The library was generated by the immunoSEQ multiplex PCR assay. TCRdb mirrors the immuneACCESS table, restricted to in-frame sequences. Some clones are absent from its copies; in checked studies, under half trace to an unresolved V gene, and the reason for the others is unknown. The sample table contains over 2 million clones; only one count was recorded for about 94% of them. Jointly, the top ten make up 0.9% to 1.3% of the sample. CD8 naive samples were CD45RO-negative cells positively selected for CCR7, giving a CD45RA+CCR7+ population that excluded TemRA cells. Sample: naive CD8+ T cells sorted from blood. The cell subset or site label, read with the paper, signifies: CD45RA+CCR7+. The receptors shown here come from a young man in good health.

DNA of the CDR3: TGTGCCAGCAGTGCTAAGACCTCAAGACTAGCGGGGTATCTCGAGCAGTACTTC. This translates into CASSAKTSRLAGYLEQYF. This chain connects TRBV2 to TRBJ2-7; 11 bases line up with TRBD2. This CDR3 has 18 amino acids. The V segment lost 4 bases and the J segment 6 bases; nucleotides outside the gene matches: 17. Germline CDR1 reads SNHLY; CDR2 reads FYNNEI.

J is TRBJ2-7 and V is TRBV11-2; the D is unclear. The CDR3 spans 12 residues. Germline values: CDR1 SGHAT, CDR2 FQNNGV. V lost 3 bases to trimming and J lost 7 bases, with 10 bases between them. In DNA, the CDR3 is TGTGCCAGCAGCTTCGCCCCCCAGGAGCAGTACTTC. This translates into CASSFAPQEQYF.

The chain joins TRBV6-1 to TRBJ2-1; D remains ambiguous. Germline loops: CDR1 MNHNS, CDR2 SASEGT. V was clipped by 0 bases and J by 5 bases, with 8 bases between them. The CDR3 has 14 amino acids. The CDR3 bases are TGTGCCAGCAGTGAAGCGCCTTGGGACAATGAGCAGTTCTTC. Protein: CASSEAPWDNEQFF.

V usage is TRBV11-2 and J usage is TRBJ2-2; D gene ambiguous. V lost 2 bases, J lost 7 bases, and 5 bases lay in between. Per the germline V gene, CDR1 is SGHAT and CDR2 is FQNNGV. This CDR3 is 12 amino acids long. Here the CDR3 reads CASSLLIGELFF. The CDR3, as DNA: TGTGCCAGCAGCTTACTCATCGGGGAGCTGTTTTTT.

The chain links TRBV4-1 to TRBJ2-1; 12 positions agree with TRBD2. The germline V gene encodes CDR1 MGHRA and CDR2 YSYEKL. V dropped 2 bases and J dropped 10; count of bases not matched to a gene: 12. The CDR3 consists of 17 residues. The CDR3 DNA reads TGCGCCAGCAGCCAAAAGATGACTAGCGGGGGCGTTGGGGAGCAGTTCTTC. Its translation is CASSQKMTSGGVGEQFF.

This chain links TRBV4-3 with TRBJ2-3; 9 bases fit TRBD2. This CDR3 is 17 amino acids long. V lost 0 bases, J lost 0 bases, and 4 bases stayed unmatched. Germline loops: CDR1 LGHNA, CDR2 YSLEER. DNA of the CDR3: TGCGCCAGCAGCCAAGACGGACTAGCGTATAGCACAGATACGCAGTATTTT. It specifies CASSQDGLAYSTDTQYF.

The rearrangement joins TRBV6-1 to TRBJ1-2; D perhaps matches TRBD1 (5 bases). In germline, CDR1 is MNHNS, CDR2 SASEGT. This CDR3 spans 15 amino acids. The V and J ends lost 4 bases and 4 bases respectively, with 16 bases between them. CDR3 loop: CASSAEIQVIYGYTF. The CDR3, as DNA: TGTGCCAGCAGTGCCGAGATACAGGTTATCTATGGCTACACCTTC.

The chain has TRBV6-1 and TRBJ2-7, with 7 bases aligning to TRBD2. Germline values: CDR1 MNHNS, CDR2 SASEGT. The trim removed 8 bases at V and 2 bases at J, leaving 12 bases unmatched. The CDR3 spans 15 residues. The CDR3 reads CASVIREGSPYEQYF. CDR3 in DNA: TGTGCCAGCGTTATAAGGGAGGGATCCCCCTACGAGCAGTACTTC.

The V and J genes are TRBV4-2 and TRBJ2-7, with D uncertain. Germline V gives CDR1 LGHNA, CDR2 YNFKEQ. V was shortened by 0 bases and J by 0 bases, with 6 bases between the two germline ends. This CDR3 is built from 14 residues. The CDR3 nucleotides are TGTGCCAGCAGCCAAGACCCGAGCTCCTACGAGCAGTACTTC. Translated, it gives CASSQDPSSYEQYF.

Of note for this clone: The same CDR3 arises from other DNA sequences in this sample as well. The chain joins TRBV27 to TRBJ2-5; 8 bases are shared with TRBD1. The length of the CDR3 is 13 residues. The J segment lost 7 bases and the V segment lost 2 bases, leaving 3 bases of the junction unmatched. Germline lookup yields CDR1 MNHEY and CDR2 SMNVEV (reference sequence). This CDR3 reads CASSLTGGGTQYF. The CDR3 DNA reads TGTGCCAGCAGTTTAACAGGGGGAGGGACCCAGTACTTC.

With respect to this clone: This sample also contains other DNA sequences that code for the same CDR3. The chain couples TRBV15 to TRBJ1-3; D unclear. This CDR3 has 15 amino acids. The V and J ends lost 0 bases and 4 bases respectively, with 10 bases between them. CDR1 is LNHNV and CDR2 is YYDKDF in the germline V gene (reference sequence). CDR3 DNA sequence: TGTGCCACCAGCAGAGATCGGAATCTCGGAAACACCATATATTTT. Protein sequence: CATSRDRNLGNTIYF.

The chain is built from TRBV5-4 and TRBJ2-7; D is unclear. This CDR3 contains 13 residues. CDR1 and CDR2 (germline): SGHNT, YYREEE (reference sequence). V shed 5 bases and J shed 2 bases, with 11 bases lying between them. CDR3: CASRGWDAYEQYF. DNA of the CDR3: TGTGCCAGCAGGGGATGGGATGCCTACGAGCAGTACTTC. The entire variable domain, with the rest obtained from reference TRBV5-4 and TRBJ2-7, is as follows: ETGVTQSPTHLIKTRGQQVTLRCSSQSGHNTVSWYQQALGQGPQFIFQYYREEENGRGNFPPRFSGLQFPNYSSELNVNALELDDSALYLCASRGWDAYEQYFGPGTRLTVT.

With regard to this clone: The same CDR3 arises from other DNA sequences in this sample as well. This chain connects TRBV30 to TRBJ1-1, with D uncertain. CDR1 is GTSNPN, CDR2 SVGIG, per germline (reference sequence). The V end was cut by 0 bases, the J end by 5 bases, with 10 bases between. The CDR3 is 13 amino acids. The CDR3 loop reads CAWSVSWGTEAFF. The CDR3 region has the DNA TGTGCCTGGAGTGTGAGTTGGGGTACTGAAGCTTTCTTT. Full variable domain (rest looked up from reference TRBV30 and TRBJ1-1): SQTIHQWPATLVQPVGSPLSLECTVEGTSNPNLYWYRQAAGRGLQLLFYSVGIGQISSEVPQNLSASRPQDRQFILSSKKLLLSDSGFYLCAWSVSWGTEAFFGQGTRLTVV.

This clone is a singleton in its sample. The rearrangement links TRBV14 to TRBJ2-1, with unresolved D. V was trimmed by 0 bases and J by 10 bases, leaving 7 bases between them. The germline V gene has CDR1 SGHDN and CDR2 FVKESK. This CDR3 is 12 amino acids long. The CDR3 nucleotides are TGTGCCAGCAGCCAAGATATCAGGGAGCAGTTCTTC. It encodes CASSQDIREQFF.

The rearrangement links TRBV19 to TRBJ1-2, with 7 bases aligning to TRBD1. CDR1 LNHDA and CDR2 SQIVND come from the germline V gene (reference sequence). The length of the CDR3 is 15 residues. The V and J ends lost 2 bases and 3 bases, in that order; junction bases with no gene match: 6. The CDR3 loop reads CASSIPTGEDYGYTF. DNA of the CDR3: TGTGCCAGTAGTATACCCACAGGGGAGGACTATGGCTACACCTTC.

This chain links TRBV25-1 with TRBJ1-5, with unresolved D. Deletions cut 3 bases from V and 4 bases from J, with 10 bases between. The CDR3 is 14 residues long. CDR1 is MGHDK, CDR2 SYGVNS, per germline. CDR3 residues: CASSEGSTNQPQHF. For the CDR3, the DNA is TGTGCCAGCAGTGAGGGGTCTACTAATCAGCCCCAGCATTTT.

V gene TRBV9 combines with J gene TRBJ2-3, with TRBD2 matching over 11 bases. V shed 0 bases and J 4 bases; nucleotides not matched to a gene: 4. This CDR3 is 16 amino acids long. Germline-derived CDR1 and CDR2 are SGDLS and YYNGEE. In nucleotides, the CDR3 is TGTGCCAGCAGCGTAGGAACTAGCGGGAGTGCAGATACGCAGTATTTT. It translates to CASSVGTSGSADTQYF.

The chain uses TRBV30 and TRBJ1-6, with TRBD1 as a possible D gene (5 bases). V lost 2 bases, J lost 0 bases, and 11 bases lay in between. This CDR3 is built from 16 residues. The germline gives CDR1 GTSNPN, CDR2 SVGIG (reference sequence). CDR3 nucleotide sequence: TGTGCCTGGAGTCCGGACACGGGCTCCTATAATTCACCCCTCCACTTT. This translates into CAWSPDTGSYNSPLHF. The full variable domain, rest sourced from reference TRBV30 and TRBJ1-6, is SQTIHQWPATLVQPVGSPLSLECTVEGTSNPNLYWYRQAAGRGLQLLFYSVGIGQISSEVPQNLSASRPQDRQFILSSKKLLLSDSGFYLCAWSPDTGSYNSPLHFGNGTRLTVT.

The chain is built from TRBV30 and TRBJ2-7, with 9 nucleotides matching TRBD1. The V and J ends lost 2 bases and 5 bases, in that order; junction bases with no gene match: 10. Germline CDR1 GTSNPN, CDR2 SVGIG (reference sequence). This CDR3 contains 15 residues. CDR3 coding DNA: TGTGCCTGGAGTCAGGGACAGGGAGTGTGGAACGAGCAGTACTTC. Protein: CAWSQGQGVWNEQYF.

This sequence joins TRBV5-6 and TRBJ1-2; 8 bases map to TRBD1. V trimming: 7 bases; J trimming: 4 bases; junction bases outside the gene matches: 6. Germline V gene data show CDR1 as SGHDT and CDR2 as YYEEEE. This CDR3 is 13 amino acids long. The CDR3 loop is CASGLGQVYGYTF. The CDR3 DNA reads as TGTGCCAGCGGACTGGGACAGGTCTATGGCTACACCTTC.

The V and J genes are TRBV5-6 and TRBJ2-2; D is ambiguous. The CDR3 extends over 12 amino acids. Germline V gives CDR1 SGHDT, CDR2 YYEEEE. V lost 4 bases to trimming and J lost 5 bases, with 6 bases between them. CDR3 amino acids: CASSASTGELFF. DNA for the CDR3: TGTGCCAGCAGCGCGAGTACCGGGGAGCTGTTTTTT. Full variable domain (remainder filled in from reference TRBV5-6 and TRBJ2-2): DAGVTQSPTHLIKTRGQQVTLRCSPKSGHDTVSWYQQALGQGPQFIFQYYEEEERQRGNFPDRFSGHQFPNYSSELNVNALLLGDSALYLCASSASTGELFFGEGSRLTVL.

This clone was seen just once. The DNA of the CDR3 is TGCAGCGTTGTACTCCAAGAGACTAGCGGGTACGAGCAGTACTTC. Its translation is CSVVLQETSGYEQYF. The chain links TRBV29-1 to TRBJ2-7, with 10 bases matching TRBD2. V lost 4 bases to trimming and J lost 4 bases; unmatched junction nucleotides: 10. The CDR3 has 15 residues. Germline lookup yields CDR1 SQVTM and CDR2 ANQGSEA.

The chain employs TRBV5-4 and TRBJ2-7; a possible D gene is TRBD2 (6 bases). Germline-derived CDR1 and CDR2 are SGHNT and YYREEE (reference sequence). The germline V and J ends were trimmed by 0 bases and 3 bases, with 10 bases remaining between them. The CDR3 is 14 residues long. The CDR3 here is CASSLGTTRYEQYF. The CDR3, as DNA: TGTGCCAGCAGCTTGGGGACTACACGCTACGAGCAGTACTTC.

The chain recombines TRBV14 with TRBJ2-7; tentatively, D is TRBD2 (5 bases). The V gene's germline CDR1 is SGHDN and CDR2 FVKESK. The CDR3 consists of 12 residues. The V end lost 6 bases, the J end lost 4 bases, and 10 bases lay between the germline ends. In nucleotides, the CDR3 is TGTGCCAGCAGGGTCCGCGGGTACGAGCAGTACTTC. It yields the protein CASRVRGYEQYF.

The gene calls are TRBV2 and TRBJ2-3; TRBD2 matches at 13 bases. This CDR3 is 16 amino acids long. Germline V CDR1 and CDR2: SNHLY, FYNNEI. Trimming took 0 bases from V and 5 from J; bases not matched to a gene: 2. The CDR3 sequence: CASSEAGLAGRDTQYF. The DNA for the CDR3 is TGTGCCAGCAGTGAAGCGGGACTAGCGGGAAGAGATACGCAGTATTTT. Combining the CDR3 with reference TRBV2 and TRBJ2-3 gives the whole variable domain EPEVTQTPSHQVTQMGQEVILRCVPISNHLYFYWYRQILGQKVEFLVSFYNNEISEKSEIFDDQFSVERPDGSNFTLKIRSTKLEDSAMYFCASSEAGLAGRDTQYFGPGTRLTVL.

This chain joins TRBV5-1 and TRBJ2-1; D remains ambiguous. CDR3 length: 15 amino acids. Trimming shortened V by 0 bases and J by 4 bases, and 11 bases separated the two germline ends. CDR1 is SGHRS, CDR2 YFSETQ, per germline. CDR3 amino acids: CASSLAAVGYNEQFF. The CDR3 DNA is TGCGCCAGCAGCTTGGCCGCGGTAGGGTACAATGAGCAGTTCTTC.